What follows describes a single T cell receptor (beta chain). Germline V gene data show CDR1 as LNHDA and CDR2 as SQIVND (reference sequence). CDR3 length equals 16 residues. V gave up 3 bases and J gave up 7 bases, with 21 bases separating them. The sample comes from a study of T cell responses to AZD1222 COVID-19 vaccine. The data were produced by immunoSEQ multiplex PCR, yet TCRdb's version contains in-frame clones alone and is incomplete. In the table there are about 150,000 clones, more than 70% of which are singletons. This receptor was taken from an adult in good health. This specimen was peripheral blood, taken on day 0 of AZD1222 vaccination. The chain links TRBV19 to TRBJ1-2; unclear D gene. CDR3 in amino acids: CASSINSQTAHRGYTF. DNA of the CDR3: TGTGCCAGTAGTATCAACAGTCAAACCGCCCACCGTGGCTACACCTTC.